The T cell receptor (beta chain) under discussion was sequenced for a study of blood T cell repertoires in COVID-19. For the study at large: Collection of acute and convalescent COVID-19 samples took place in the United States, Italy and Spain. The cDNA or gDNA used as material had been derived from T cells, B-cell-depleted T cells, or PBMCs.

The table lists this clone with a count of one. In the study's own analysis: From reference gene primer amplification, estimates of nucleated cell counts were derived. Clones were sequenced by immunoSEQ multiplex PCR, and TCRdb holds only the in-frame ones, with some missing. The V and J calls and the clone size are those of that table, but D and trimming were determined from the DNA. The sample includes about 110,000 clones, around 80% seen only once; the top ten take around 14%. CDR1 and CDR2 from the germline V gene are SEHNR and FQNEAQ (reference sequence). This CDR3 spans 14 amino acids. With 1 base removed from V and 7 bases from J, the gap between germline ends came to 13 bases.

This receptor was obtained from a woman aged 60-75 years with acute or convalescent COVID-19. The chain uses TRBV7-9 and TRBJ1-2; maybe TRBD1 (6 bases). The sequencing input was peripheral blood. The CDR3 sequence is CASSLVAGGSGYTF. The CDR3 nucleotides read TGTGCCAGCAGCTTAGTAGCGGGGGGCAGTGGCTACACCTTC.